Below, 26 T cell receptor beta chains from the same sample are listed, as sequenced in a study of technical replicates of blood from four donors. TCRdb keeps only in-frame clones here, not all; method: immunoSEQ multiplex PCR. Counted here are 80,000 to 100,000 clones, about 96% occurring once; the ten biggest clones make up less than 0.45%. Material for sequencing was T cells isolated from PBMCs. Receptors were obtained from a human donor in good health.

This chain joins TRBV6-5 and TRBJ1-5; possible D gene TRBD1, 5 bases. From germline, CDR1 is MNHEY and CDR2 SVGAGI. The CDR3 totals 15 residues. V was clipped by 2 bases and J by 0 bases, with 8 bases between them. CDR3 sequence (DNA): TGTGCCAGCAGTTACAGGGGCTATAGCAATCAGCCCCAGCATTTT. Protein: CASSYRGYSNQPQHF.

The V call is TRBV13, the J call TRBJ2-1; TRBD2 agrees at 8 bases. Germline V gives CDR1 PRHDT, CDR2 FYEKMQ (reference sequence). V shed 5 bases, J shed 6 bases, and the junction held 9 bases outside the gene matches. CDR3 length: 15 residues. The CDR3, as DNA: TGTGCCAGCAGCCCAACTAGCGGACCCGTCAATGAGCAGTTCTTC. Protein sequence: CASSPTSGPVNEQFF.

The chain recombines TRBV27 with TRBJ2-1; D remains ambiguous. CDR3 length: 11 amino acids. Germline lookup yields CDR1 MNHEY and CDR2 SMNVEV (reference sequence). Trimming cost V 5 bases and J 12 bases, with 11 bases left between them. CDR3: CASSTQLGQFF. In nucleotides, the CDR3 is TGTGCCAGCAGTACACAGCTGGGGCAGTTCTTC.

V is TRBV4-2 and J is TRBJ2-5; D might be TRBD2 (6 bases). The CDR3 consists of 17 residues. Trimming removed 0 bases from V and 7 bases from J, with 21 bases in between. Germline V CDR1 and CDR2: LGHNA, YNFKEQ. The CDR3 DNA reads TGTGCCAGCAGCCAAGATGGGCCGGGAGACCCTCCGGGGACCCAGTACTTC. Translation: CASSQDGPGDPPGTQYF.

This rearrangement joins TRBV9 to TRBJ1-1; TRBD1 agrees at 8 bases. The germline V gene has CDR1 SGDLS and CDR2 YYNGEE. Trimming cost V 4 bases and J 3 bases; bases outside gene matches: 8. This CDR3 region has 15 residues. In nucleotides, the CDR3 is TGTGCCAGCAGCTCCAGGGGGCCCGGAGACACTGAAGCTTTCTTT. This encodes CASSSRGPGDTEAFF.

This sequence joins TRBV5-8 and TRBJ2-1, with 9 bases fitting TRBD1. This CDR3 is built from 15 residues. V shed 3 bases, J shed 6 bases, and the junction held 7 bases outside the gene matches. Germline V gene lookup returns CDR1 SGHTS and CDR2 YDEGEE. CDR3 residues: CASSYGTGFVNEQFF. The CDR3 region has the DNA TGTGCCAGCAGCTATGGGACAGGGTTCGTCAATGAGCAGTTCTTC.

The rearrangement links TRBV19 to TRBJ1-1; 7 bases agree with TRBD1. V was pared by 6 bases and J by 6 bases, with 7 bases of the junction left unmatched. Looked up from germline, CDR1 is LNHDA and CDR2 is SQIVND (reference sequence). The CDR3 is made up of 13 amino acids. CDR3 region: CASSPRGTPEAFF. DNA of the CDR3: TGTGCCAGTAGCCCCAGGGGGACGCCTGAAGCTTTCTTT.

The gene calls are TRBV7-9 and TRBJ1-2; D possibly corresponds to TRBD1 (6 bases). V gave up 2 bases and J gave up 7 bases, with 14 bases separating them. CDR3 length: 14 residues. Germline loops: CDR1 SEHNR, CDR2 FQNEAQ (reference sequence). CDR3 DNA: TGTGCCAGCAGCTTACAGGGGAGGGTTTTTGGCTACACCTTC. This codes for CASSLQGRVFGYTF.

The chain is built from TRBV7-3 and TRBJ2-3, with 9 bases identical to TRBD2. Trimming at V came to 4 bases and at J to 5 bases, leaving 13 bases not matched to a gene. Germline V gene sequence: CDR1 SGHTA, CDR2 FQGTGA. There are 17 residues in the CDR3. CDR3: CASSSVLSGSNGDTQYF. The CDR3 bases are TGTGCCAGCAGCTCGGTTCTTAGCGGGAGTAACGGAGATACGCAGTATTTT.

This chain links TRBV2 with TRBJ2-5; 7 bases fit TRBD1. Germline V gene data show CDR1 as SNHLY and CDR2 as FYNNEI. The CDR3 sequence is 12 residues long. With V trimmed by 7 bases and J by 2 bases, 1 base remained unmatched. The CDR3 region is CASTGQQETQYF. The CDR3 DNA follows: TGTGCCAGCACGGGACAGCAAGAGACCCAGTACTTC.

V is TRBV6-1 and J is TRBJ2-7; 7 bases align to TRBD1. This CDR3 spans 14 amino acids. CDR1 and CDR2 from the germline V gene are MNHNS and SASEGT. Germline trimming cut 5 bases from V and 2 bases from J; bases unmatched to any gene: 6. This CDR3 is CASSTRTGTYEQYF. The CDR3 nucleotides are TGTGCCAGCAGTACCCGGACAGGTACCTACGAGCAGTACTTC.

The chain links TRBV19 to TRBJ2-6, with D maybe TRBD1 (5 bases). Germline V gives CDR1 LNHDA, CDR2 SQIVND (reference sequence). Trimming stripped 7 bases from V and 1 base from J, with 11 bases between. The CDR3 runs to 15 residues. The CDR3 here is CASTPTGSGANVLTF. CDR3 coding DNA: TGTGCCAGTACCCCTACAGGTTCTGGGGCCAACGTCCTGACTTTC.

V gene TRBV5-6 combines with J gene TRBJ1-3, with D maybe TRBD1 (6 bases). V lost 7 bases to trimming and J lost 2 bases, with 16 bases between them. The CDR3 runs 15 residues. Germline assignment: CDR1 SGHDT and CDR2 YYEEEE. The CDR3: CASGLQGDPGNTIYF. The CDR3 nucleotides are TGTGCCAGCGGATTACAGGGAGATCCTGGAAACACCATATATTTT.

This clone came up a few times. The chain couples TRBV2 to TRBJ1-1, with a weak D call TRBD1 (6 bases). From germline, CDR1 is SNHLY and CDR2 FYNNEI. V dropped 0 bases and J dropped 0 bases, with 8 bases sitting between them. The CDR3 contains 15 residues. As DNA, the CDR3 is TGTGCCAGCAGTGAAGCAAGGACAGTGAACACTGAAGCTTTCTTT. The encoded protein is CASSEARTVNTEAFF.

J is TRBJ1-5 and V is TRBV19, with D maybe TRBD1 (6 bases). Trimming shortened V by 6 bases and J by 1 base, and 16 bases separated the two germline ends. Germline assignment: CDR1 LNHDA and CDR2 SQIVND (reference sequence). The CDR3 spans 16 residues. The CDR3 coding sequence is TGTGCCAGTAGCAGGACCCGGGGACAAAGCAATCAGCCCCAGCATTTT. Encoded protein: CASSRTRGQSNQPQHF.

The chain combines TRBV4-1 with TRBJ2-1, with D perhaps matching TRBD2 (5 bases). V lost 6 bases, J lost 0 bases, and 9 bases lay in between. In germline, CDR1 is MGHRA, CDR2 YSYEKL. The CDR3 extends over 14 amino acids. The chain's CDR3 is CASRSGSSYNEQFF. The CDR3 DNA reads as TGCGCCAGCAGAAGCGGTAGCTCCTACAATGAGCAGTTCTTC.

V is TRBV18 and J is TRBJ1-4, with TRBD1 matching 9 bases. The CDR3 totals 14 residues. CDR1 is KGHSH and CDR2 is LQKENI in the germline V gene. Trimming at V came to 3 bases and at J to 10 bases, leaving 6 bases not matched to a gene. The CDR3 spells CASSPGQGDGKLFF. CDR3 DNA sequence: TGTGCCAGCTCACCGGGACAGGGAGATGGAAAACTGTTTTTT.

The V and J genes are TRBV4-1 and TRBJ2-7; a weak D match, TRBD1 (6 bases). Looked up from germline, CDR1 is MGHRA and CDR2 is YSYEKL. The CDR3 has 15 amino acids. With 1 base removed from V and 1 base from J, the gap between germline ends came to 11 bases. CDR3 sequence: CASSQVLDRSYEQYF. The CDR3 DNA reads as TGCGCCAGCAGCCAAGTATTGGACAGATCCTACGAGCAGTACTTC.

The V and J genes are TRBV6-1 and TRBJ2-7; no clear D. The germline V gene encodes CDR1 MNHNS and CDR2 SASEGT. Trimming removed 8 bases from V and 4 bases from J, with 18 bases in between. The CDR3 runs 14 residues. The CDR3 reads CASSLSVTLYEQYF. The DNA for the CDR3 is TGTGCCAGCTCCTTGAGCGTTACACTATACGAGCAGTACTTC.

This clone was counted a single time. The chain is built from TRBV5-1 and TRBJ1-6, with D maybe TRBD1 (6 bases). CDR3 length: 15 residues. Germline V gene lookup returns CDR1 SGHRS and CDR2 YFSETQ. The V gene lost 0 bases and the J gene lost 9 bases, with 13 bases spanning the gap. The CDR3: CASSLAGGGRSPLHF. The CDR3 DNA reads as TGCGCCAGCAGCTTGGCAGGCGGGGGCCGTTCACCCCTCCACTTT.

Concerning this clone: The sample contains more than one DNA sequence encoding this CDR3. The chain links TRBV5-4 to TRBJ2-7, with TRBD2 identical over 8 bases. Germline V gene lookup returns CDR1 SGHNT and CDR2 YYREEE (reference sequence). V shed 1 base and J 0 bases; nucleotides not matched to a gene: 3. There are 15 residues in the CDR3. The CDR3 region is CASSLTSGSSYEQYF. CDR3 DNA: TGTGCCAGCAGCTTGACCAGCGGGAGCTCCTACGAGCAGTACTTC.

This chain uses TRBV5-1 with TRBJ2-1; 7 bases align to TRBD2. There are 15 residues in the CDR3. The germline V gene has CDR1 SGHRS and CDR2 YFSETQ. V was pared by 0 bases and J by 3 bases, with 3 bases of the junction left unmatched. The CDR3 bases are TGCGCCAGCAGCTTGGCTTCGGGGGGCTACAATGAGCAGTTCTTC. Its translation: CASSLASGGYNEQFF.

This chain links TRBV5-4 with TRBJ1-4, with D maybe TRBD1 (6 bases). Germline-derived CDR1 and CDR2 are SGHNT and YYREEE (reference sequence). V was trimmed by 4 bases and J by 1 base, leaving 8 bases between them. CDR3 length: 14 residues. The CDR3 reads CASSEGVTNEKLFF. The CDR3 DNA reads as TGTGCCAGCAGCGAGGGGGTAACTAATGAAAAACTGTTTTTT.

The chain uses TRBV19 and TRBJ2-4; D uncertain. The V end was cut by 5 bases, the J end by 0 bases, with 14 bases between. Germline loops: CDR1 LNHDA, CDR2 SQIVND (reference sequence). This CDR3 region has 16 residues. The CDR3 region is CASSPGAGLAKNIQYF. The DNA of the CDR3 is TGTGCCAGTAGTCCCGGAGCCGGGTTAGCCAAAAACATTCAGTACTTC.

This clone has just a few counts. The J gene is TRBJ1-1, the V gene TRBV4-1; 7 bases match TRBD1. Germline loops: CDR1 MGHRA, CDR2 YSYEKL. The ends lost 1 base at V and 0 bases at J; junction bases unmatched: 5. The CDR3 contains 16 residues. The CDR3 spells CASSQALDRLNTEAFF. DNA for the CDR3: TGCGCCAGCAGCCAAGCTCTGGACAGGTTGAACACTGAAGCTTTCTTT.

The chain carries TRBV7-2 and TRBJ2-1; possibly TRBD1 for D (6 bases). In germline, CDR1 is SGHTA, CDR2 FQGNSA. The CDR3 has 11 amino acids. The V and J ends lost 5 bases and 8 bases respectively, with 7 bases between them. CDR3 in amino acids: CASSDRYEQFF. Here the CDR3 DNA reads TGTGCCAGCAGCGACAGGTATGAGCAGTTCTTC.